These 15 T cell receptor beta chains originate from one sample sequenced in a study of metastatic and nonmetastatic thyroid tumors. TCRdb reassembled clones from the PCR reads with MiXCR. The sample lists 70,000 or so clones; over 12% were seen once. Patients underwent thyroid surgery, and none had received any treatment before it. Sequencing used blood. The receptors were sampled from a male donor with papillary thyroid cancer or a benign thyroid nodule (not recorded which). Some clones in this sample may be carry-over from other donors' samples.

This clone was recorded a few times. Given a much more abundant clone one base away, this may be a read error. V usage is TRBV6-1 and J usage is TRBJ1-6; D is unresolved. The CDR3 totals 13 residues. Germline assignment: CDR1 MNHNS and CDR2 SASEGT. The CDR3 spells CASGYGDNSSLRF. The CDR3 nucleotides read TGTGCCAGCGGGTACGGGGATAATTCATCCCTCCGCTTT.

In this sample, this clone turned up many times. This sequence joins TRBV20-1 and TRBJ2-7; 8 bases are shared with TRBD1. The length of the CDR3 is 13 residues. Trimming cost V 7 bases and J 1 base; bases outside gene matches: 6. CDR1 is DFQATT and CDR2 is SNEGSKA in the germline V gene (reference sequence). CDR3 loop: CSVPDRVSYEQYF. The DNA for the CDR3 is TGCAGTGTCCCGGACAGGGTGTCCTACGAGCAGTACTTC.

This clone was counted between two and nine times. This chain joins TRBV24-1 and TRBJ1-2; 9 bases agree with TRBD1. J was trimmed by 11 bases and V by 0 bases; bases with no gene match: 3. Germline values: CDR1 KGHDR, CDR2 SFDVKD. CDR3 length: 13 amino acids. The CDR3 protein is CATSDLTGGAYTF. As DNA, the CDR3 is TGTGCCACCAGTGATTTGACAGGGGGCGCGTACACCTTC.

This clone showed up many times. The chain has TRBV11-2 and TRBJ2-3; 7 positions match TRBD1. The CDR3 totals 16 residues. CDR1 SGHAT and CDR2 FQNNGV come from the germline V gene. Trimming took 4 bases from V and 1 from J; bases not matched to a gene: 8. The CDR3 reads CASSSRQGLGTDTQYF. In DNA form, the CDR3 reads TGTGCCAGCAGCTCTCGACAGGGCTTGGGCACAGATACGCAGTATTTT.

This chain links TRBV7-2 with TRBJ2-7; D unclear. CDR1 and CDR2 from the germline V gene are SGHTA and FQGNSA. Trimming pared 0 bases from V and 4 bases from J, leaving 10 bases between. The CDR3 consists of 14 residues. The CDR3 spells CASSLALGDYEQYF. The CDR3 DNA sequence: TGTGCCAGCAGCTTAGCTCTCGGAGATTACGAGCAGTACTTC.

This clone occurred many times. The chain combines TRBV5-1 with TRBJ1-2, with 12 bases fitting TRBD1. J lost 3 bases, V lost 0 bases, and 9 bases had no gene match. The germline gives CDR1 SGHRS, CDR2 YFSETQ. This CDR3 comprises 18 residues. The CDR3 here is CASSLVPGQGAMDYGYTF. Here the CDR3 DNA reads TGCGCCAGCAGCTTGGTTCCGGGACAGGGGGCCATGGACTATGGCTACACCTTC.

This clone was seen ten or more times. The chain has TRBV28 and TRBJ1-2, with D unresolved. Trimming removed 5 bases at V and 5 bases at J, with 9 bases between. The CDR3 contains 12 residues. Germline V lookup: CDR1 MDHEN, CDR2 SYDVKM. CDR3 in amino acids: CASSPGRYGYTF. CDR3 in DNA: TGTGCCAGCAGTCCCGGGAGGTATGGCTACACCTTC.

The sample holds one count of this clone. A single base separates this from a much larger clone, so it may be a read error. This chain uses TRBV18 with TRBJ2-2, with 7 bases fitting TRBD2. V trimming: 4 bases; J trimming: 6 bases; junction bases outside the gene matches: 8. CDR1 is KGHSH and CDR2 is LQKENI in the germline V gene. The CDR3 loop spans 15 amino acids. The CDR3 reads CASSLGTNGAGELFF. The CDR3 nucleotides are TGTGCCAGCTCACTGGGGACTAACGGGGCCGGGGAGCTGTTTTTT.

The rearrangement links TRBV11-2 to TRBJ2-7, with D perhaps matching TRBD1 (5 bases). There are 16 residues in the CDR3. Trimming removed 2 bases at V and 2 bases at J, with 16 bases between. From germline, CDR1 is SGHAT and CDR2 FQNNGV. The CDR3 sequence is CASSLFGHGATYEQYF. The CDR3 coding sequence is TGTGCCAGCAGCTTATTCGGCCATGGGGCAACCTACGAGCAGTACTTC.

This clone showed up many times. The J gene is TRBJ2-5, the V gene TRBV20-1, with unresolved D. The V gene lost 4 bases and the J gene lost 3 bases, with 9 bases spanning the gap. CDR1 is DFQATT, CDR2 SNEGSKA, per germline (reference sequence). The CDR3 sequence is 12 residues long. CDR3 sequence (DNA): TGCAGTGCTACTCACCGGGAAGAGACCCAGTACTTC. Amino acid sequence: CSATHREETQYF.

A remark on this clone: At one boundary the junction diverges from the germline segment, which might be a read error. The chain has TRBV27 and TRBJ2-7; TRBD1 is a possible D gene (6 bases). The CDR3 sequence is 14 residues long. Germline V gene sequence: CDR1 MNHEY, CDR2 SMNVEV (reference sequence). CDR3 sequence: CASSFGWDTYKQYF. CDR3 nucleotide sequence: TGTGCCAGCAGTTTTGGGTGGGACACCTACAAGCAGTACTTC.

Here the CDR3 DNA reads TGTGCCAACGCGGACAAGGAGGGCCGTGGGGATCTTTTTTTT. This codes for CANADKEGRGDLFF. This sequence joins TRBV2 and TRBJ2-2, with D possibly being TRBD2 (6 bases). The CDR3 sequence is 14 residues long. Trimming left V 10 bases short and J 17 bases short, with 29 bases between. The germline V gene encodes CDR1 SNHLY and CDR2 FYNNEI.

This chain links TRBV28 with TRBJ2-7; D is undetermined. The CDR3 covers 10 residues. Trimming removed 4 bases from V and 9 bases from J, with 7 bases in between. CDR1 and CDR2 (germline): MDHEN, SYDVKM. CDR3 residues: CASSWQVQYF. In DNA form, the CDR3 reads TGTGCCAGCAGTTGGCAGGTGCAGTACTTC.

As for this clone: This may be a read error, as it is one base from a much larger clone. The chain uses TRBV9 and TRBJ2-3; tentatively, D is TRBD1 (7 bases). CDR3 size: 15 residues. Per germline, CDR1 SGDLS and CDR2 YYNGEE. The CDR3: CSSSPGGSGTDTQYF. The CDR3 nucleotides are TGTTCCAGCAGCCCAGGGGGGTCGGGCACAGATACGCAGTATTTT.

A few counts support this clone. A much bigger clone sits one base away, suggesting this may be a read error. CDR3: CATSDLVTDTQYF. DNA of the CDR3: TGTGCCACCAGTGATTTAGTAACAGATACGCAGTATTTT. This chain joins TRBV24-1 and TRBJ2-3; no definite D call. The CDR3 totals 13 residues. V lost 1 base, J lost 3 bases, and 4 bases lay in between. Per germline, CDR1 KGHDR and CDR2 SFDVKD.